Sequencing of this T cell receptor beta chain was carried out in a study of cytomegalovirus exposure and HLA in healthy donors. The CDR3 covers 17 residues. Trimming cost V 4 bases and J 7 bases; bases outside gene matches: 11. Germline-derived CDR1 and CDR2 are SGHDN and FVKESK. The PCR used 60 Vbeta and 13 Jbeta primers. The method was immunoSEQ multiplex PCR; TCRdb's version includes in-frame clones alone and lacks a portion of them. The table has 170,000 or so clones, 84% seen once; the top ten hold more than 4%. The sample comprised PBMCs. The TCR originated in a man aged 18-30 years in good health and CMV-seronegative. This chain joins TRBV14 and TRBJ1-4, with 11 nucleotides matching TRBD1. CDR3 bases: TGTGCCAGCAGCCCCCGGGACAGGGGGAGAAAAGGTGAAAAACTGTTTTTT. Translated, it gives CASSPRDRGRKGEKLFF.